The 7 T cell receptor beta chains below come from one sample, sequenced in a study of cytomegalovirus exposure and HLA in healthy donors. The table came from immunoSEQ multiplex PCR; TCRdb's copy has only in-frame clones and leaves some out. Here the sample spans more than 200,000 clones, roughly 87% being singletons. The sample taken for sequencing was PBMCs. Source of these receptors: a man aged 18 to 35 in good health and CMV-seropositive.

As concerns this clone: In the same sample, other DNA sequences code for this CDR3. The chain recombines TRBV27 with TRBJ2-7; 7 positions match TRBD2. V lost 3 bases and J lost 3; bases outside the gene matches: 2. This CDR3 has 13 residues. From germline, CDR1 is MNHEY and CDR2 SMNVEV (reference sequence). CDR3 sequence: CASSLLAGYEQYF. In DNA form, the CDR3 reads TGTGCCAGCAGTTTGTTAGCGGGCTACGAGCAGTACTTC.

In nucleotides, the CDR3 is TGTGCCAGCAGTGAATCTGGGAGGGCGGGGGATACGCAGTATTTT. Translating it yields CASSESGRAGDTQYF. V and J are TRBV25-1 and TRBJ2-3, with TRBD2 identical over 7 bases. The CDR3 has 15 residues. Germline values: CDR1 MGHDK, CDR2 SYGVNS. Losses at the gene ends were 1 base for V and 6 bases for J; bases not matched to a gene: 7.

This chain connects TRBV28 to TRBJ1-2; 8 bases fit TRBD1. The V and J ends lost 3 bases and 3 bases, in that order; junction bases with no gene match: 3. The CDR3 totals 14 residues. Germline-derived CDR1 and CDR2 are MDHEN and SYDVKM. CDR3 in amino acids: CASSLDREDYGYTF. The CDR3 DNA reads TGTGCCAGCAGTTTGGACAGGGAAGACTATGGCTACACCTTC.

This chain links TRBV7-3 with TRBJ2-1, with 7 bases identical to TRBD2. Trimming took 4 bases from V and 7 from J; bases not matched to a gene: 4. The germline gives CDR1 SGHTA, CDR2 FQGTGA. This CDR3 comprises 13 residues. CDR3 DNA: TGTGCCAGCAGCTCTTGGGGAGGGAATGAGCAGTTCTTC. It yields the protein CASSSWGGNEQFF.

V usage is TRBV6-1 and J usage is TRBJ2-7, with 12 bases that match TRBD1. This CDR3 has 15 residues. The germline gives CDR1 MNHNS, CDR2 SASEGT. V was clipped by 7 bases and J by 1 base; unmatched bases: 5. The CDR3 is CASTEGQGASYEQYF. The CDR3 DNA reads TGTGCCAGCACCGAGGGACAGGGGGCGTCCTACGAGCAGTACTTC.

The gene calls are TRBV7-9 and TRBJ2-2; D call uncertain. The CDR3 runs 13 residues. The germline V and J ends were trimmed by 2 bases and 4 bases, with 5 bases remaining between them. CDR1 and CDR2 from the germline V gene are SEHNR and FQNEAQ (reference sequence). The CDR3, as DNA: TGTGCCAGCAGCTTAACGGCCACCGGGGAGCTGTTTTTT. The encoded protein is CASSLTATGELFF. The variable domain in full, with the rest retrieved from reference TRBV7-9 and TRBJ2-2, is DTGVSQNPRHKITKRGQNVTFRCDPISEHNRLYWYRQTLGQGPEFLTYFQNEAQLEKSRLLSDRFSAERPKGSFSTLEIQRTEQGDSAMYLCASSLTATGELFFGEGSRLTVL.

This CDR3 is CASSLPGQGAGEQYF. CDR3 bases: TGTGCCAGCAGCCTTCCGGGACAGGGCGCGGGGGAGCAGTACTTC. V usage is TRBV2 and J usage is TRBJ2-7; 9 bases are a match to TRBD1. V was pared by 6 bases and J by 7 bases, with 13 bases of the junction left unmatched. The CDR3 consists of 15 residues. Germline V CDR1 and CDR2: SNHLY, FYNNEI. The whole variable domain, remainder taken from reference TRBV2 and TRBJ2-7, is EPEVTQTPSHQVTQMGQEVILRCVPISNHLYFYWYRQILGQKVEFLVSFYNNEISEKSEIFDDQFSVERPDGSNFTLKIRSTKLEDSAMYFCASSLPGQGAGEQYFGPGTRLTVT.